The 30 T cell receptor beta chains reported below all come from one sample, sequenced in a study of T cells expressing NK-cell markers. TCRdb reprocessed the 5' RACE reads, with one entry per CDR3 protein and no DNA. Its listing shows about 430,000 distinct CDR3 sequences. Sequencing was performed on blood T cells: a sorted CD56 or NKG2C T cell subset, CD4+ or CD8+ T cells, or bulk PBMC T cells (not recorded which). The origin of the receptors is a woman aged 50 to 65 in good health.

The chain is built from TRBV3-1 and TRBJ2-3; TCRdb outputs TRBD2, but without DNA this stays unchecked. Germline-derived CDR1 and CDR2 are LGHDT and YNNKEL (reference sequence). The length of the CDR3 is 15 residues. CDR3 loop: CASSQDWRSTDTQYF.

CDR3 sequence reads: CASSPPLVTGELFF. The gene calls are TRBV7-9 and TRBJ2-2; TCRdb designates TRBD2, a call that cannot be tested without DNA. This CDR3 is 14 amino acids long. Germline CDR1 reads SEHNR; CDR2 reads FQNEAQ (reference sequence).

V gene TRBV24-1 combines with J gene TRBJ2-7; TCRdb reports TRBD2, a call that lacks DNA to check it against. The CDR3 covers 15 residues. Germline CDR1 and CDR2: KGHDR and SFDVKD. The CDR3 reads CATSDSSGRAWEQYF.

The chain is built from TRBV20-1 and TRBJ2-1; TCRdb selects TRBD1, and the lack of DNA leaves this call unchecked. The length of the CDR3 is 14 residues. Germline V gene data show CDR1 as DFQATT and CDR2 as SNEGSKA (reference sequence). CDR3 region: CSAREQGLRPEQFF.

V gene TRBV3-1 combines with J gene TRBJ2-5; the D gene TCRdb calls, TRBD2, cannot be checked with no DNA. This CDR3 comprises 15 residues. Germline V gives CDR1 LGHDT, CDR2 YNNKEL (reference sequence). The CDR3 spells CASSQRGRGQETQYF.

V gene TRBV3-1 combines with J gene TRBJ2-7; TCRdb selects TRBD2, and the lack of DNA leaves this call unchecked. This CDR3 contains 16 residues. CDR1 is LGHDT and CDR2 is YNNKEL in the germline V gene (reference sequence). CDR3 sequence: CASSFRTSGSGYEQYF.

This chain connects TRBV5-1 to TRBJ2-1; the TRBD1 assignment by TCRdb is unverifiable without DNA. Germline assignment: CDR1 SGHRS and CDR2 YFSETQ. This CDR3 has 13 amino acids. The chain's CDR3 is CASLDAGGREQFF. The variable domain in full, completed from reference TRBV5-1 and TRBJ2-1, reads KAGVTQTPRYLIKTRGQQVTLSCSPISGHRSVSWYQQTPGQGLQFLFEYFSETQRNKGNFPGRFSGRQFSNSRSEMNVSTLELGDSALYLCASLDAGGREQFFGPGTRLTVL.

This chain links TRBV18 with TRBJ2-1. CDR3 length: 13 residues. Germline CDR1 and CDR2: KGHSH and LQKENI. CDR3: CASSPPTSNEQFF.

The chain employs TRBV7-8 and TRBJ2-1; the D call from TCRdb, TRBD2, cannot be confirmed without DNA. This CDR3 spans 16 amino acids. Germline values: CDR1 SGHVS, CDR2 FQNEAQ. CDR3: CASSIGTRVAYNEQFF.

This rearrangement joins TRBV20-1 to TRBJ1-4; TCRdb's D gene call, TRBD1, goes unchecked for lack of DNA. Germline-derived CDR1 and CDR2 are DFQATT and SNEGSKA (reference sequence). This CDR3 comprises 15 residues. CDR3: CSARTQGAGNEKLFF.

This chain joins TRBV6-1 and TRBJ1-1. The CDR3 runs to 18 residues. Looked up from germline, CDR1 is MNHNS and CDR2 is SASEGT. The CDR3 region is CASSEENYGSRLNTEAFF.

J is TRBJ2-1 and V is TRBV6-6; TCRdb's D call of TRBD2 is untestable without DNA. This CDR3 is built from 14 residues. In germline, CDR1 is MNHNY, CDR2 SVGAGI (reference sequence). The CDR3 protein is CASHATSRVNEQFF.

This CDR3 reads CASRSRGPSSKNIQYF. The rearrangement uses TRBV28 and TRBJ2-4; TCRdb lists TRBD1, though no DNA is available to test this call. Per the germline V gene, CDR1 is MDHEN and CDR2 is SYDVKM. The CDR3 spans 16 residues.

The chain links TRBV7-6 to TRBJ1-1; TCRdb reports TRBD1, a call that lacks DNA to check it against. The CDR3 covers 17 residues. Per germline, CDR1 SGHVS and CDR2 FNYEAQ. The CDR3 reads CASSSPEKGRVNTEAFF.

The V and J genes are TRBV3-1 and TRBJ1-1; the D call of TRBD1 rests on TCRdb alone, since no DNA is present to check it. The CDR3 has 14 residues. Germline V gene lookup returns CDR1 LGHDT and CDR2 YNNKEL (reference sequence). The CDR3 is CASSHLGATTEAFF.

The rearrangement links TRBV2 to TRBJ2-3; absent DNA, TCRdb's TRBD2 call cannot be checked. CDR1 is SNHLY, CDR2 FYNNEI, per germline. CDR3 length: 16 residues. The chain's CDR3 is CASSELRTSRTDTQYF.

The chain uses TRBV12-3 or TRBV12-4 and TRBJ1-6; TCRdb calls TRBD1, which cannot be checked without DNA. The CDR3 spans 15 residues. The chain's CDR3 is CASRGGRNRGSPLHF.

The chain recombines TRBV5-1 with TRBJ1-1; with no DNA, the TCRdb D assignment of TRBD1 cannot be verified. The CDR3 contains 16 residues. The germline CDR1 and CDR2 sequences are SGHRS and YFSETQ. The CDR3 here is CASSAGQPSRDTEAFF.

The chain joins TRBV12-3 or TRBV12-4 to TRBJ2-7; TCRdb picks TRBD2, but there is no DNA to check that call. This CDR3 contains 14 residues. The CDR3 here is CASSHGARSAEQYF.

The chain has TRBV20-1 and TRBJ2-5; TCRdb calls TRBD2, which cannot be checked without DNA. This CDR3 region has 13 residues. Germline loops: CDR1 DFQATT, CDR2 SNEGSKA (reference sequence). The CDR3: CSASPPLGETQYF.

The gene calls are TRBV15 and TRBJ2-1. Germline CDR1 is LNHNV and CDR2 is YYDKDF (reference sequence). CDR3 length: 13 residues. The CDR3 region is CATSRDPLYEQFF.

The chain carries TRBV11-2 and TRBJ1-2. Germline loops: CDR1 SGHAT, CDR2 FQNNGV. This CDR3 is built from 13 residues. The CDR3 sequence is CASSLDGGGGYTF.

V and J are TRBV12-3 or TRBV12-4 and TRBJ1-5; there is no DNA to check the TCRdb D call of TRBD1. This CDR3 is built from 16 residues. CDR3 sequence: CASSFLSTGGNQPQHF.

V gene TRBV11-2 combines with J gene TRBJ2-6. The germline V gene has CDR1 SGHAT and CDR2 FQNNGV. This CDR3 has 16 amino acids. CDR3 protein: CASSSTDLSGANVLTF. The full variable domain, its missing parts supplied by reference TRBV11-2 and TRBJ2-6, is EAGVAQSPRYKIIEKRQSVAFWCNPISGHATLYWYQQILGQGPKLLIQFQNNGVVDDSQLPKDRFSAERLKGVDSTLKIQPAKLEDSAVYLCASSSTDLSGANVLTFGAGSRLTVL.

The chain combines TRBV24-1 with TRBJ2-3; as DNA is missing, the TRBD2 call by TCRdb cannot be tested. Germline V lookup: CDR1 KGHDR, CDR2 SFDVKD. The CDR3 consists of 11 residues. CDR3 region: CATGLGATQYF.

CDR3 amino acids: CAWSLGTVNTEAFF. The chain has TRBV30 and TRBJ1-1; TCRdb's D call, TRBD1, is unchecked because there is no DNA. Germline assignment: CDR1 GTSNPN and CDR2 SVGIG (reference sequence). The length of the CDR3 is 14 residues.

The V and J genes are TRBV29-1 and TRBJ2-7; checking the TCRdb D call of TRBD1 is not possible without DNA. This CDR3 has 13 amino acids. Per germline, CDR1 SQVTM and CDR2 ANQGSEA. The CDR3 protein is CSVGPRASYEQYF.

This rearrangement joins TRBV7-3 to TRBJ1-1; TCRdb designates TRBD1, a call that cannot be tested without DNA. In germline, CDR1 is SGHTA, CDR2 FQGTGA. The CDR3 sequence is 16 residues long. CDR3 region: CASSFYPTGGKSEAFF.

The genes are TRBV27 and TRBJ1-2. The germline V gene encodes CDR1 MNHEY and CDR2 SMNVEV (reference sequence). This CDR3 contains 13 residues. The CDR3 loop is CASRPSAGYGYTF.

This chain uses TRBV4-1 with TRBJ1-1. Germline V gene sequence: CDR1 MGHRA, CDR2 YSYEKL. CDR3 size: 13 residues. This CDR3 reads CASMELTREEAFF.